This TCR beta chain was recorded in a study of blood T cells in healthy people across ages. Notes on the study in general: CMV status of donors was not determined, possibly confounding expanded clonotype changes. Diversity figures derived from one million T cells were judged to underestimate the true value. TCR beta diversity tracked closely with naive T cell percentage.

Samples each had at least 6 micrograms of total RNA extracted. A second PCR of 7 to 11 cycles used a sample-barcoded 5' primer and a J-beta primer mix. TCRdb redid the calling of the 5' RACE reads with MiXCR, one entry per CDR3 protein. The sample lists 1.5 million to 2 million distinct CDR3 sequences, around half occurring once. This clonotype was seen a few times. Its specificity is not known. Germline CDR1 KGHDR, CDR2 SFDVKD. V trimming: 3 bases; J trimming: 3 bases; junction bases outside the gene matches: 5. CDR3 length equals 16 residues. The sequence derives from a woman in her 40s in good health. This chain uses TRBV24-1 with TRBJ2-4, with 9 nucleotides matching TRBD1. The sample comprised blood. The CDR3 DNA reads as TGTGCCACCAGTGATCCGTCGACAGGGGGCAAAAACATTCAGTACTTC. Amino acids: CATSDPSTGGKNIQYF.